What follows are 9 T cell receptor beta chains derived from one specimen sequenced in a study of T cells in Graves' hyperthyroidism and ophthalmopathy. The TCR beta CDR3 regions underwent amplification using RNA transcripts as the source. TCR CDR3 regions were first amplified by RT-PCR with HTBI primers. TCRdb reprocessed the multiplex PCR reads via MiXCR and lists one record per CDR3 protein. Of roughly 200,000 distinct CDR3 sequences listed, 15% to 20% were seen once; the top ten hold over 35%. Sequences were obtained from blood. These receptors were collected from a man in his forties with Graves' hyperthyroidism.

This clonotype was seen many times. The CDR3 sequence: CASSFDTGEAEAFF. The CDR3 DNA reads TGTGCCAGCAGTTTCGATACAGGGGAAGCTGAAGCTTTCTTT. The gene calls are TRBV12-3 or TRBV12-4 and TRBJ1-1, with 7 positions matching TRBD1. After removal of 3 bases from V and 6 bases from J, the junction contained 7 bases not matched to a gene. This CDR3 has 14 residues.

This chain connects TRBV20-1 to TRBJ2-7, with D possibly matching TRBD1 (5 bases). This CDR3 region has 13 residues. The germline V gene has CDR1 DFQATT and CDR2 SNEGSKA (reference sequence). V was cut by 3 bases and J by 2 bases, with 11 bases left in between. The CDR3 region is CSASIDRAYEQYF. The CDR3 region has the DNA TGCAGTGCTAGTATAGACAGAGCCTACGAGCAGTACTTC.

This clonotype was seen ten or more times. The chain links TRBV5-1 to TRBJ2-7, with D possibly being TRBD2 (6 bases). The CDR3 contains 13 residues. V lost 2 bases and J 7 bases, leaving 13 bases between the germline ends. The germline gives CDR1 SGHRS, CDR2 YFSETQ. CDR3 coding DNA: TGCGCCAGCAGCTTTGGCCGGGACTTTGAGCAGTACTTC. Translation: CASSFGRDFEQYF.

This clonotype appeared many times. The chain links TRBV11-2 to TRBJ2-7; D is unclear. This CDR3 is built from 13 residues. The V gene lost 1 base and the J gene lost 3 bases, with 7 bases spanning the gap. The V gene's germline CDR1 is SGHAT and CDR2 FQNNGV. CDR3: CASSLGNLYEQYF. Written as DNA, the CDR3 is TGTGCCAGCAGCTTAGGGAATCTCTACGAGCAGTACTTC.

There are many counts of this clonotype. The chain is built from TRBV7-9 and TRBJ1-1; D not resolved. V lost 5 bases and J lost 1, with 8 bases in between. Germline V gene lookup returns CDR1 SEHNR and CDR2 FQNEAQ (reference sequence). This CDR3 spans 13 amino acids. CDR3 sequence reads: CASSPGENTEAFF. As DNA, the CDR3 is TGTGCCAGCAGCCCCGGCGAGAACACTGAAGCTTTCTTT.

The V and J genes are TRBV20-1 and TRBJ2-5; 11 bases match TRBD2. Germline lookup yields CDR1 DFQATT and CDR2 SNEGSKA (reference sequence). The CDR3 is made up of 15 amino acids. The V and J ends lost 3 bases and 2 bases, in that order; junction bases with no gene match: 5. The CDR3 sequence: CSASLAGGGQETQYF. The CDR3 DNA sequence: TGCAGTGCTAGCTTAGCGGGGGGGGGACAAGAGACCCAGTACTTC.

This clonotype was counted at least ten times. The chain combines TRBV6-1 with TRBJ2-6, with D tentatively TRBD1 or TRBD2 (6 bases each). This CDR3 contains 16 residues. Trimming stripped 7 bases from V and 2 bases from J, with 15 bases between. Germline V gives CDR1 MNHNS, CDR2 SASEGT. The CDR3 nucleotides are TGTGCCAGCACCAAGGAGGGGGGCGCTGGGGCCAACGTCCTGACTTTC. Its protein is CASTKEGGAGANVLTF.

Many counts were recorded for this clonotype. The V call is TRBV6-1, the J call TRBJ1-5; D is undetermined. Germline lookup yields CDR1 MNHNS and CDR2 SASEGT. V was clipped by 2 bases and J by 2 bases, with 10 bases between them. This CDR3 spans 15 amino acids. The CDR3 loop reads CASSEITARNQPQHF. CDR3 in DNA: TGTGCCAGCAGTGAAATCACTGCTCGCAATCAGCCCCAGCATTTT.

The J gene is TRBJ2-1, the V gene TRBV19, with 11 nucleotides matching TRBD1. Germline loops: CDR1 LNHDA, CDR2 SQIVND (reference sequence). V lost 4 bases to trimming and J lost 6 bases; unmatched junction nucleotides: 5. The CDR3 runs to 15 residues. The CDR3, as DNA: TGTGCCAGTAGTAGGGACAGGGGGGGGTTCAATGAGCAGTTCTTC. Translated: CASSRDRGGFNEQFF.